This T cell receptor beta chain appears in the sequencing data of a study of molecular identifiers for immune sequencing clone quantification. Study-level background: In the replicates, RNA derived from around 20,000 or 99,000 naive CD8 cells was divided into five parts, and four were sequenced.

Isolation of naive CD8 T cells was achieved by sorting on a CD8+CD4-CCR7+CD45RA+ phenotype. Trimming took off 6 bases at V and 4 bases at J, with 17 bases between the two ends. The CDR3 is 15 amino acids. CDR1 is MNHEY and CDR2 is SVGEGT in the germline V gene. Preparation of the bulk TCR libraries relied on previously described methods and listed TCR primers. MiXCR, applied by TCRdb to the PCR reads, yields one record per CDR3 protein. Here the sample spans 50,000 to 65,000 distinct CDR3 sequences, roughly a quarter being singletons. This sequence originates from a human donor in good health. Some libraries in this study had Jurkat cell RNA spiked in. Sequencing was carried out using naive CD8+ T cells from blood, with Jurkat cell RNA spiked in. Subset described: FACS-sorted CD8+CD4-CCR7+CD45RA+ naive T cells. V gene TRBV6-2 or TRBV6-3 combines with J gene TRBJ2-3; TRBD2 might be the D (7 bases). The CDR3 here is CASSQLGGAADTQYF. CDR3 nucleotide sequence: TGTGCCAGCAGCCAACTAGGGGGGGCGGCAGATACGCAGTATTTT.